One sample yielded the 13 T cell receptor beta chains listed below, sequenced in a study of CD8 T cells in ankylosing spondylitis listed by TCRdb under 2017. Preparation of the library involved 5' RACE. Instrument used: Illumina HiSeq 2500. TCRdb reran the public reads through fastp at Q25 and MiXCR, keeping productive beta chains. All rows with the same CDR3 protein become a single entry with the most common DNA and genes. The table for this sample lists under 130,000 distinct CDR3 sequences; around 24% of them were counted only once. The ten largest make up 9% to 15% of the sample. The sequencing input was synovial fluid, either unsorted or a sorted T cell fraction (not recorded which). These receptors were taken from a male donor with ankylosing spondylitis.

The chain combines TRBV10-3 with TRBJ1-5, with D uncertain. CDR3 length equals 13 residues. Trimming removed 7 bases from V and 1 base from J, with 8 bases in between. Germline CDR1 and CDR2: ENHRY and SYGVKD. CDR3 sequence reads: CAIKGRSNQPQHF. In DNA form, the CDR3 reads TGTGCCATCAAAGGGAGAAGCAATCAGCCCCAGCATTTT.

This clonotype was detected once. The chain couples TRBV5-1 to TRBJ1-5; D remains ambiguous. CDR1 and CDR2 from the germline V gene are SGHRS and YFSETQ. This CDR3 is 14 amino acids long. V was clipped by 8 bases and J by 0 bases, with 12 bases between them. This CDR3 reads CASSPGSSNQPQHF. CDR3 in DNA: TGCGCCAGTAGTCCGGGGAGTAGCAATCAGCCCCAGCATTTT. The complete variable domain, with remaining parts taken from reference TRBV5-1 and TRBJ1-5, reads KAGVTQTPRYLIKTRGQQVTLSCSPISGHRSVSWYQQTPGQGLQFLFEYFSETQRNKGNFPGRFSGRQFSNSRSEMNVSTLELGDSALYLCASSPGSSNQPQHFGDGTRLSIL.

Many counts were recorded for this clonotype. The rearrangement uses TRBV2 and TRBJ2-3; TRBD2 matches 11 bases. Germline lookup yields CDR1 SNHLY and CDR2 FYNNEI. After removal of 1 base from V and 5 bases from J, the junction contained 5 bases not matched to a gene. The CDR3 sequence is 16 residues long. The CDR3 region has the DNA TGTGCCAGCAGTGAAGAAGTAGCGGGAGGGGTAGATACGCAGTATTTT. It is translated as CASSEEVAGGVDTQYF.

This clonotype occurred a few times. V usage is TRBV7-9 and J usage is TRBJ2-3; D not certain. V gave up 4 bases and J gave up 5 bases, with 10 bases separating them. The CDR3 contains 13 residues. Germline V lookup: CDR1 SEHNR, CDR2 FQNEAQ (reference sequence). CDR3 sequence (DNA): TGTGCCAGCAGCTATTACGGTGGAGATACGCAGTATTTT. The encoded protein is CASSYYGGDTQYF.

This clonotype was seen only a few times. The chain joins TRBV20-1 to TRBJ1-5, with 8 nucleotides matching TRBD1. With 7 bases clipped from V and 7 bases from J, the junction kept 12 bases outside the gene matches. CDR3 length: 14 amino acids. CDR1 is DFQATT, CDR2 SNEGSKA, per germline (reference sequence). The CDR3 loop reads CSVAPDRVGQPQHF. In nucleotides, the CDR3 is TGCAGTGTCGCACCGGACAGGGTAGGACAGCCCCAGCATTTT.

This sequence joins TRBV5-5 and TRBJ2-7, with 8 bases fitting TRBD1. CDR1 and CDR2 from the germline V gene are SGHKS and YYEKEE (reference sequence). J gave up 2 bases and V 1 base, and 8 bases lay outside the gene matches. The CDR3 extends over 16 amino acids. CDR3 bases: TGTGCCAGCAGCTTGAACCCGGGACAGGCAACCTACGAGCAGTACGTC. It codes for CASSLNPGQATYEQYV.

There are many counts of this clonotype. The chain is built from TRBV29-1 and TRBJ1-2; TRBD1 agrees at 8 bases. The CDR3 covers 13 residues. Per germline, CDR1 SQVTM and CDR2 ANQGSEA. The trim removed 7 bases at V and 4 bases at J, leaving 8 bases unmatched. Written as DNA, the CDR3 is TGCAGCGCTCGATTGGGACAGGTCTATGGCTACACCTTC. Translation gives CSARLGQVYGYTF.

By share of the sample, this clonotype is medium-sized. The CDR3 DNA reads TGTGCCAGCAGTTTATGGGCTAGTTCAGATGAGCAGTTCTTC. Its translation is CASSLWASSDEQFF. This chain joins TRBV12-3 or TRBV12-4 and TRBJ2-1; D gene ambiguous. The CDR3 is made up of 14 amino acids. Trimming left V 2 bases short and J 8 bases short, with 13 bases between.

This clonotype appeared a single time. The chain links TRBV11-2 to TRBJ2-7, with 11 bases matching TRBD1. This CDR3 is built from 15 residues. CDR1 SGHAT and CDR2 FQNNGV come from the germline V gene. The junction had 8 bases not matched to a gene; V was cut back by 7 bases and J by 3 bases. The CDR3 DNA reads as TGTGCCAGCAACCCAACCGGGACAGGGGGCTACGAGCAGTACTTC. Translating it yields CASNPTGTGGYEQYF. The complete variable domain, with remaining parts taken from reference TRBV11-2 and TRBJ2-7, reads EAGVAQSPRYKIIEKRQSVAFWCNPISGHATLYWYQQILGQGPKLLIQFQNNGVVDDSQLPKDRFSAERLKGVDSTLKIQPAKLEDSAVYLCASNPTGTGGYEQYFGPGTRLTVT.

The V gene is TRBV11-1, the J gene TRBJ1-1; tentative D call: TRBD1 (5 bases). The CDR3 has 20 amino acids. Germline V lookup: CDR1 SGHAT, CDR2 FQDESV (reference sequence). Trimming shortened V by 7 bases and J by 1 base, and 31 bases separated the two germline ends. The CDR3 bases are TGTGCCAGCATCAACATGCTTACAATATTTGAATCGGGGCCGAACACTGAAGCTTTCTTT. Translation gives CASINMLTIFESGPNTEAFF. The full variable domain, in which reference TRBV11-1 and TRBJ1-1 provide the parts outside the CDR3, is EAEVAQSPRYKITEKSQAVAFWCDPISGHATLYWYRQILGQGPELLVQFQDESVVDDSQLPKDRFSAERLKGVDSTLKIQPAELGDSAMYLCASINMLTIFESGPNTEAFFGQGTRLTVV.

About this clonotype itself: This may be a read error, as it is one base from a much larger clone. V is TRBV7-7 and J is TRBJ2-1, with TRBD2 identical over 10 bases. The J segment lost 0 bases and the V segment lost 5 bases, leaving 1 base of the junction unmatched. This CDR3 spans 15 amino acids. Germline V lookup: CDR1 SSHAT, CDR2 FNYEAQ (reference sequence). Here the CDR3 reads CASSRLAGSYNEQFF. As DNA, the CDR3 is TGTGCCAGCAGCCGACTAGCGGGCTCCTACAATGAGCAGTTCTTC.

The table lists this clonotype with many counts. V is TRBV7-9 and J is TRBJ1-1; D might be TRBD1 (5 bases). Trimming took off 5 bases at V and 2 bases at J, with 12 bases between the two ends. From germline, CDR1 is SEHNR and CDR2 FQNEAQ (reference sequence). This CDR3 has 14 amino acids. The CDR3 DNA is TGTGCCAGCAGCCCCCTAGGGGACAACACTGAAGCTTTCTTT. Residues: CASSPLGDNTEAFF.

This clonotype showed up just a few times. The genes are TRBV5-1 and TRBJ1-3; D is ambiguous. The V gene lost 4 bases and the J gene lost 8 bases, with 13 bases spanning the gap. The CDR3 has 13 amino acids. The germline gives CDR1 SGHRS, CDR2 YFSETQ. The CDR3 DNA follows: TGCGCCAGCAGCCTGACGGAGAGAGACACCATATATTTT. Amino acid sequence: CASSLTERDTIYF.